This T cell receptor (beta chain) derives from a study of shared clonotypes between healthy human individuals. The assay ran at deep level. In the source study's methods: Filtering differed for immunoSEQ, which gave only junction sequences without quality scores. Sequencing used immunoSEQ multiplex PCR; TCRdb keeps in-frame clones, though not all of them. The V and J calls and clone size are taken from that table; D and trimming were inferred from the DNA. The sample lists over a million clones; about four fifths were seen once. Nashville, Tennessee was home to all donors, who were Caucasian adults. Many counts were recorded for this clone. CDR3 size: 14 residues. The germline gives CDR1 MDHEN, CDR2 SYDVKM. V lost 1 base and J lost 5, with 11 bases in between.

This sequence joins TRBV28 and TRBJ1-1; D is ambiguous. This clonotype originated in a man aged 18 to 29 in good health. Some clones in this sample may be carry-over from other donors' samples. The sequenced material came from memory CD4+ T cells from PBMCs. Described subset: CD45RA-negative fraction. DNA for the CDR3: TGTGCCAGCAGTTTATATGGTTTATGGACTGAAGCTTTCTTT. It encodes CASSLYGLWTEAFF. The full variable domain, with the rest looked up from reference TRBV28 and TRBJ1-1, is DVKVTQSSRYLVKRTGEKVFLECVQDMDHENMFWYRQDPGLGLRLIYFSYDVKMKEKGDIPEGYSVSREKKERFSLILESASTNQTSMYLCASSLYGLWTEAFFGQGTRLTVV.